This T cell receptor (beta chain) was identified during a study of T-cell reconstitution after alpha-beta-depleted transplantation in children. The TCRbeta library was prepared with unique molecular identifiers. TCRdb independently ran MiXCR on the PCR reads; one entry per CDR3 protein. The data hold 400,000 to 450,000 distinct CDR3 sequences, with roughly two fifths observed a single time. The germline V gene has CDR1 WNHNN and CDR2 SYGVQD (reference sequence). This CDR3 is 19 amino acids long. J was trimmed by 0 bases and V by 6 bases; bases with no gene match: 11. Findings and caveats of the study: The origin of high day-60 TCRbeta diversity in some patients lay in surviving recipient T cells and thymic progenitors.

This clonotype was detected ten times or more. What it binds is unknown. The sample consisted of PBMCs, taken before TCRalphabeta/CD19-depleted stem cell transplant. This TCR was sampled from a girl aged 2 to 9 with aplastic anemia, due to receive a stem cell transplant. The V gene is TRBV10-1, the J gene TRBJ2-2; the match to TRBD2 covers 12 bases. This chain's CDR3 is CASSPTSGSEEANTGELFF. The CDR3 DNA reads as TGCGCCAGCAGCCCGACTAGCGGGAGTGAGGAGGCGAACACCGGGGAGCTGTTTTTT.